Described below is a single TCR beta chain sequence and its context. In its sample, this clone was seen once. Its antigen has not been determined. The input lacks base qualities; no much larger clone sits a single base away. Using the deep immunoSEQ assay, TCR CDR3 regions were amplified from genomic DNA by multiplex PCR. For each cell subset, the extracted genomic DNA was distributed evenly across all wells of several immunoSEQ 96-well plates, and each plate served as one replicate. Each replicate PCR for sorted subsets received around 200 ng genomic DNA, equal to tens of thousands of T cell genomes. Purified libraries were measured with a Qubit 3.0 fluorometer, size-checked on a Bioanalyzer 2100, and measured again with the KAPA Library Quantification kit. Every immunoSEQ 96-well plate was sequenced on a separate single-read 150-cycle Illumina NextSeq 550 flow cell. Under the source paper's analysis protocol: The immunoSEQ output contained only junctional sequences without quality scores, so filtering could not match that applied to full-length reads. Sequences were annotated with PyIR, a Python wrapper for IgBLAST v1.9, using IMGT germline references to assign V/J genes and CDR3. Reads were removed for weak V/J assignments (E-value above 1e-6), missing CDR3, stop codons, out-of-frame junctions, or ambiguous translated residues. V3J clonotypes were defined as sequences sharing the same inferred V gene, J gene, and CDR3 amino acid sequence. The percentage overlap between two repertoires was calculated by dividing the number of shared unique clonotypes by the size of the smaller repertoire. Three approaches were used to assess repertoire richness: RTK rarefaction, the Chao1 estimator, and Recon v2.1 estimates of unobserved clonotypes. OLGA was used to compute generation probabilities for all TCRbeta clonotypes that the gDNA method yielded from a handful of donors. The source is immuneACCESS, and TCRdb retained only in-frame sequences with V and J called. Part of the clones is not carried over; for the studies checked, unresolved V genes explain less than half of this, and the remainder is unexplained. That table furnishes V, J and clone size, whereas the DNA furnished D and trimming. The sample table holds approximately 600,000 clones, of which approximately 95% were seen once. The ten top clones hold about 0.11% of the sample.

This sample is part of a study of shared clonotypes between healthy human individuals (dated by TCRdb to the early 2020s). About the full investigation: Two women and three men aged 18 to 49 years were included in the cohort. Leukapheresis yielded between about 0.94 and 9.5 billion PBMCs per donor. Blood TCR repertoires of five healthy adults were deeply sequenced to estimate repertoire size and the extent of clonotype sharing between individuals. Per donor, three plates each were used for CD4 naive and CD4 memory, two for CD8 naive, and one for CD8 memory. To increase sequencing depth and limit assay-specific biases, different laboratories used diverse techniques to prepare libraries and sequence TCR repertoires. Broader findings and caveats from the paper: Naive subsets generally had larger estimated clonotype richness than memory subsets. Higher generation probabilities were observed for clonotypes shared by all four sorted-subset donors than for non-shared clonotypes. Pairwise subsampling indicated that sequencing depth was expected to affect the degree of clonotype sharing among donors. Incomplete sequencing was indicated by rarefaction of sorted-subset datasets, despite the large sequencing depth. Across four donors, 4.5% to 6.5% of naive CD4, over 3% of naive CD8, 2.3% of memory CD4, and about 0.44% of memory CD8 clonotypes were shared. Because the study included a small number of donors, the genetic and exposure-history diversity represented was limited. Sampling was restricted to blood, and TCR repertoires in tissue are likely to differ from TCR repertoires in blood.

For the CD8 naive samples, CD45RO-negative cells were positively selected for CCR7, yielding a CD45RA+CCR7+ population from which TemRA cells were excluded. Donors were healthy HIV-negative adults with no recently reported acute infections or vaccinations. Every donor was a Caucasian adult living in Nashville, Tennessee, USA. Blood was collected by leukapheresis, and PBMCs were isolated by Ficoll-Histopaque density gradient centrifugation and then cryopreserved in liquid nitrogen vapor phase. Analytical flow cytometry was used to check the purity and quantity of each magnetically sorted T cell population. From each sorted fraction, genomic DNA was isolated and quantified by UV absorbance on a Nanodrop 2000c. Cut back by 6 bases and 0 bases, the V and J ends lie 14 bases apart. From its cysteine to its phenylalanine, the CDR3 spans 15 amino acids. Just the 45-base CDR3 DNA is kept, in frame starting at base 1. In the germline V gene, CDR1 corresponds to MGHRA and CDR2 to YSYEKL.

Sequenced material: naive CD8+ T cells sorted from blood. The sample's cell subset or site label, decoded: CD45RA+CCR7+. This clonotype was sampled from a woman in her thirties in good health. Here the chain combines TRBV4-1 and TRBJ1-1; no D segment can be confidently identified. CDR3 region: CASSYTVTMNTEAFF. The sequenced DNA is TGCGCCAGCAGTTATACCGTTACCATGAACACTGAAGCTTTCTTT.